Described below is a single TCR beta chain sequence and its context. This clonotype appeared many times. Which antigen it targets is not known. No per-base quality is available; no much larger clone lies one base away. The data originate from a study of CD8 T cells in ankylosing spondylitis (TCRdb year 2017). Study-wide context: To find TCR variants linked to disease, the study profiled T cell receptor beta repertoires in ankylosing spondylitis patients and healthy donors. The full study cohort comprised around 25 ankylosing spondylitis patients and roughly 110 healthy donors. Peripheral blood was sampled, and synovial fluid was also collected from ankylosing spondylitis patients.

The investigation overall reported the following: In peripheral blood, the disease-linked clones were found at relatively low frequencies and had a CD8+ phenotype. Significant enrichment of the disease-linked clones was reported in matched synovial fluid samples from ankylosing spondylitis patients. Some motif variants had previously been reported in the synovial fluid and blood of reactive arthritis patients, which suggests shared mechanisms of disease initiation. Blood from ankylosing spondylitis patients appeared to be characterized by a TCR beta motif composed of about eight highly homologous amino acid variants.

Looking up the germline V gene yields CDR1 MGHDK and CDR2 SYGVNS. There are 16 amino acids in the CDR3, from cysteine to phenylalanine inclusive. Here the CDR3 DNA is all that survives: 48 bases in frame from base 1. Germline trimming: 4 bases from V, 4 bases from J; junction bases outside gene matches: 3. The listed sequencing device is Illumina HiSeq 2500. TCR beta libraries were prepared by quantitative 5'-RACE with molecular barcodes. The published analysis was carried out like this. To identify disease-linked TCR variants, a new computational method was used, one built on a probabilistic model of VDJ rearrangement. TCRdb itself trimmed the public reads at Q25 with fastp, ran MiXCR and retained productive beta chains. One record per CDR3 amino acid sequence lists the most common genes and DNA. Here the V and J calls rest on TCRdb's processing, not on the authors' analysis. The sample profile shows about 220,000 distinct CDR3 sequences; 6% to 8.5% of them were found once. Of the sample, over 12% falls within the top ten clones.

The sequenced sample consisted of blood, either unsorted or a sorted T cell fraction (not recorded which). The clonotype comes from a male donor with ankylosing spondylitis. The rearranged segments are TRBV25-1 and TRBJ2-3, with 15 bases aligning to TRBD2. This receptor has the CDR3 CASSAGLAGGPDTQYF. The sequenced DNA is TGTGCCAGCAGTGCGGGACTAGCGGGAGGCCCAGATACGCAGTATTTT.